The 26 T cell receptor beta chains in this list originate from one sample, sequenced in a study of cytomegalovirus exposure and HLA in healthy donors. Only in-frame clones appear in the TCRdb table, and some are missing; sequencing was by immunoSEQ multiplex PCR. The repertoire holds around 60,000 clones, with roughly 94% as singletons. What was sequenced was PBMCs. These TCRs come from a man between 18 and 35 years old in good health and CMV-seropositive.

The chain joins TRBV6-5 to TRBJ2-1; tentative D call: TRBD1 (6 bases). Trimming removed 5 bases at V and 10 bases at J, with 15 bases between. Per germline, CDR1 MNHEY and CDR2 SVGAGI. There are 13 residues in the CDR3. DNA for the CDR3: TGTGCCAGCAGTACCGTGGGTACAGGGGAGCAGTTCTTC. It encodes CASSTVGTGEQFF.

The J gene is TRBJ1-5, the V gene TRBV6-8, with TRBD1 matching over 10 bases. The germline V gene has CDR1 MNHGY and CDR2 SAAAGT. V shed 5 bases, J shed 6 bases, and the junction held 7 bases outside the gene matches. The CDR3 sequence is 15 residues long. This CDR3 is CASSPRTGGIQPQHF. CDR3 sequence (DNA): TGTGCCAGCAGTCCAAGGACAGGGGGGATTCAGCCCCAGCATTTT.

V gene TRBV6-5 combines with J gene TRBJ2-7; a weak D match, TRBD2 (5 bases). V was shortened by 6 bases and J by 1 base, with 16 bases between the two germline ends. Germline assignment: CDR1 MNHEY and CDR2 SVGAGI. The CDR3 runs to 15 residues. This chain's CDR3 is CASRAFGEASYEQYF. Written as DNA, the CDR3 is TGTGCCAGCAGGGCTTTCGGGGAAGCGTCCTACGAGCAGTACTTC.

The chain carries TRBV9 and TRBJ2-3; 12 positions agree with TRBD2. This CDR3 region has 14 residues. After removal of 3 bases from V and 6 bases from J, the junction contained 2 bases not matched to a gene. Germline CDR1 is SGDLS and CDR2 is YYNGEE. The CDR3 sequence: CASSETSGSDTQYF. The DNA for the CDR3 is TGTGCCAGCAGCGAGACTAGCGGGAGTGATACGCAGTATTTT.

The rearrangement links TRBV2 to TRBJ1-5; D might be TRBD1 (5 bases). The CDR3 sequence is 16 residues long. V was cut by 2 bases and J by 5 bases, with 16 bases left in between. Germline lookup yields CDR1 SNHLY and CDR2 FYNNEI. The CDR3 DNA sequence: TGTGCCAGCAGTGAACGGGGGATAGGCGTAGATCAGCCCCAGCATTTT. Translation gives CASSERGIGVDQPQHF.

The chain has TRBV19 and TRBJ2-2; 7 bases line up with TRBD2. Losses at the gene ends were 9 bases for V and 2 bases for J; bases not matched to a gene: 3. CDR3 length equals 13 residues. The germline V gene has CDR1 LNHDA and CDR2 SQIVND (reference sequence). The DNA of the CDR3 is TGTGCCAGCGGGACTACCAACACCGGGGAGCTGTTTTTT. It codes for CASGTTNTGELFF.

The J gene is TRBJ2-7, the V gene TRBV18, with 10 bases lining up with TRBD2. The germline gives CDR1 KGHSH, CDR2 LQKENI. The CDR3 sequence is 14 residues long. J gave up 0 bases and V 8 bases, and 4 bases lay outside the gene matches. Here the CDR3 DNA reads TGTGCCAGCCGTAGCGGGAGGCTCTCCTACGAGCAGTACTTC. Translated, it gives CASRSGRLSYEQYF.

The chain recombines TRBV30 with TRBJ1-2, with TRBD1 matching over 10 bases. The trim removed 2 bases at V and 4 bases at J, leaving 13 bases unmatched. Germline lookup yields CDR1 GTSNPN and CDR2 SVGIG (reference sequence). The CDR3 length is 17 residues. Here the CDR3 reads CAWSLSSLTGGFYGYTF. As DNA, the CDR3 is TGTGCCTGGAGTCTAAGCTCTTTGACAGGGGGCTTCTATGGCTACACCTTC.

This clone appeared a single time. The chain carries TRBV6-1 and TRBJ1-1; tentative D call: TRBD1 (6 bases). Germline CDR1 and CDR2: MNHNS and SASEGT. Trimming took 7 bases from V and 1 from J, leaving 13 bases between them. CDR3 length: 14 residues. CDR3 loop: CASTRGQENTEAFF. The CDR3 DNA reads as TGTGCCAGCACCAGGGGACAAGAGAACACTGAAGCTTTCTTT.

V is TRBV6-4 and J is TRBJ2-1, with D hard to call. CDR1 is MRHNA, CDR2 SNTAGT, per germline. The CDR3 runs 11 residues. Between the trimmed V and J ends, which lost 8 bases and 5 bases, there was a span of 7 bases. CDR3 sequence: CASGENNEQFF. CDR3 nucleotides: TGTGCCAGCGGAGAAAACAATGAGCAGTTCTTC.

This clone was seen a single time. V usage is TRBV29-1 and J usage is TRBJ2-1; D may be TRBD2 (7 bases). Germline V lookup: CDR1 SQVTM, CDR2 ANQGSEA. The CDR3 length is 15 residues. Deletions cut 7 bases from V and 0 bases from J, with 16 bases between. The CDR3 here is CSAPKGGSSYNEQFF. The DNA of the CDR3 is TGCAGCGCCCCCAAGGGGGGGAGCTCCTACAATGAGCAGTTCTTC.

This clone is a singleton in its sample. The chain recombines TRBV15 with TRBJ2-6; D is possibly TRBD2 (6 bases). The CDR3 has 16 residues. V lost 1 base to trimming and J lost 2 bases, with 9 bases between them. Germline V lookup: CDR1 LNHNV, CDR2 YYDKDF (reference sequence). The CDR3 nucleotides are TGTGCCACCAGCAGAGGGGGGGAAACTGGGGCCAACGTCCTGACTTTC. Its translation: CATSRGGETGANVLTF.

V is TRBV5-8 and J is TRBJ1-1; a weak D match, TRBD1 (6 bases). Germline V gene lookup returns CDR1 SGHTS and CDR2 YDEGEE. V lost 2 bases and J lost 1, with 15 bases in between. This CDR3 comprises 16 residues. CDR3 DNA: TGTGCCAGCAGCTTTGGTTTAGGGACAACGAACACTGAAGCTTTCTTT. Amino acids: CASSFGLGTTNTEAFF.

V gene TRBV5-6 combines with J gene TRBJ2-2; D may be TRBD1 (6 bases). V was cut by 0 bases and J by 4 bases, with 10 bases left in between. The CDR3 is 15 residues long. Germline V CDR1 and CDR2: SGHDT, YYEEEE. CDR3 bases: TGTGCCAGCAGCTTGGGGGACACACCCACCGGGGAGCTGTTTTTT. Its translation: CASSLGDTPTGELFF.

This clone was observed a single time. At one of its ends the junction is not consistent with the germline gene, which may arise from a read error. The chain is built from TRBV7-7 and TRBJ2-2, with 13 bases aligning to TRBD2. This CDR3 has 17 amino acids. Germline V gene sequence: CDR1 SSHAT, CDR2 FNYEAQ (reference sequence). CDR3 DNA: TGTGCTAGCAGCTCAAGACTAGCGGGGGGGAACACCGGGGAGCTGTTTTTT. It specifies CASSSRLAGGNTGELFF.

The chain combines TRBV5-1 with TRBJ2-7, with 8 bases fitting TRBD2. This CDR3 contains 16 residues. From germline, CDR1 is SGHRS and CDR2 YFSETQ. V lost 4 bases, J lost 2 bases, and 11 bases stayed unmatched. The CDR3 coding sequence is TGCGCCAGCAGCCCCGGACGGCGGGAGGAGGCCTACGAGCAGTACTTC. As protein: CASSPGRREEAYEQYF.

This chain links TRBV2 with TRBJ2-4; 9 nucleotides line up with TRBD1. Germline assignment: CDR1 SNHLY and CDR2 FYNNEI. V dropped 3 bases and J dropped 8; count of bases not matched to a gene: 8. The length of the CDR3 is 15 residues. CDR3 sequence: CASSDSDRGHDIQYF. The CDR3 DNA follows: TGTGCCAGCAGTGATTCGGACAGGGGACATGACATTCAGTACTTC.

This sequence joins TRBV9 and TRBJ2-1; 8 bases are shared with TRBD2. V dropped 3 bases and J dropped 8; count of bases not matched to a gene: 7. The CDR3 runs 14 residues. CDR1 is SGDLS, CDR2 YYNGEE, per germline. The CDR3: CASSGSGSFHEQFF. DNA of the CDR3: TGTGCCAGCAGCGGGAGCGGGAGTTTTCATGAGCAGTTCTTC.

The chain's CDR3 is CASSQETGFNEQYF. Written as DNA, the CDR3 is TGTGCCAGCAGCCAAGAGACAGGGTTCAACGAGCAGTACTTC. The chain carries TRBV5-6 and TRBJ2-7; 7 positions agree with TRBD1. Trimming took 4 bases from V and 5 from J; bases not matched to a gene: 9. Germline CDR1 and CDR2: SGHDT and YYEEEE. The CDR3 consists of 14 residues.

J is TRBJ2-2 and V is TRBV14; possibly TRBD2 for D (6 bases). V lost 1 base, J lost 0 bases, and 27 bases lay in between. Looked up from germline, CDR1 is SGHDN and CDR2 is FVKESK. The CDR3 is 22 residues long. This CDR3 reads CASSQVTPGVFRAGSNTGELFF. For the CDR3, the DNA is TGTGCCAGCAGCCAAGTGACCCCCGGAGTTTTTAGGGCGGGGTCGAACACCGGGGAGCTGTTTTTT.

The genes are TRBV29-1 and TRBJ2-2, with TRBD1 matching over 8 bases. This CDR3 region has 13 residues. J lost 8 bases, V lost 4 bases, and 6 bases had no gene match. Germline lookup yields CDR1 SQVTM and CDR2 ANQGSEA. CDR3 in DNA: TGCAGCGTTGCTCAGGGGGCGGGTGGGGAGCTGTTTTTT. Protein product: CSVAQGAGGELFF.

The chain combines TRBV5-6 with TRBJ1-1; D might be TRBD1 (6 bases). CDR1 and CDR2 from the germline V gene are SGHDT and YYEEEE. The CDR3 sequence is 11 residues long. V shed 5 bases and J shed 6 bases, with 8 bases lying between them. Here the CDR3 reads CASRGASEAFF. CDR3 coding DNA: TGTGCCAGCAGGGGGGCTTCTGAAGCTTTCTTT.

The chain links TRBV6-1 to TRBJ2-7; 9 bases line up with TRBD1. The J segment lost 6 bases and the V segment lost 6 bases, leaving 6 bases of the junction unmatched. The CDR3 consists of 13 residues. Germline CDR1 reads MNHNS; CDR2 reads SASEGT. For the CDR3, the DNA is TGTGCCAGCAGCCCGGGACAGGGCCCCGAGCAGTACTTC. Its translation is CASSPGQGPEQYF.

The rearrangement uses TRBV6-5 and TRBJ2-1; possible D gene TRBD1, 5 bases. V was pared by 6 bases and J by 5 bases, with 14 bases between. The CDR3 covers 14 residues. CDR1 and CDR2 (germline): MNHEY, SVGAGI. CDR3 nucleotides: TGTGCCAGCAGGTCCCCAGGGTCCAACAATGAGCAGTTCTTC. Amino acid sequence: CASRSPGSNNEQFF.

As DNA, the CDR3 is TGTGCCAGCAGCTTGCTGGACAGGGATAACTATGGCTACACCTTC. This sequence encodes CASSLLDRDNYGYTF. The chain recombines TRBV5-6 with TRBJ1-2; 8 bases line up with TRBD1. Germline V gene sequence: CDR1 SGHDT, CDR2 YYEEEE. This CDR3 comprises 15 residues. Trimming removed 1 base from V and 1 base from J; junction bases left unmatched: 3.

In this sample, this clone turned up once. The chain combines TRBV4-3 with TRBJ2-7; 9 bases align to TRBD1. The trim removed 0 bases at V and 3 bases at J, leaving 15 bases unmatched. The germline V gene encodes CDR1 LGHNA and CDR2 YSLEER. The CDR3 has 19 residues. CDR3 nucleotide sequence: TGCGCCAGCAGCCAAGAGGGGACAGGGAATCCCCTTAGACACTACGAGCAGTACTTC. Translation gives CASSQEGTGNPLRHYEQYF.